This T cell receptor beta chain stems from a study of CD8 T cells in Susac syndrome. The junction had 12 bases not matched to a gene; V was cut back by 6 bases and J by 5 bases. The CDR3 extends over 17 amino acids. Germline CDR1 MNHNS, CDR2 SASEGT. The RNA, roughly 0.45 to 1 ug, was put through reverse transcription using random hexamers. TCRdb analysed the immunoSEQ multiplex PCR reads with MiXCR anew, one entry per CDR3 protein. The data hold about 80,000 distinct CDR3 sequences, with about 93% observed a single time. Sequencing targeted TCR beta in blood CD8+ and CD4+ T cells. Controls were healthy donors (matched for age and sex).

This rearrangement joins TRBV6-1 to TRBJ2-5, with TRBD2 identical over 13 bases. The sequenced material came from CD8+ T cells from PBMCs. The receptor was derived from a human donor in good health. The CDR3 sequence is CASSPVLAGGPRETQYF. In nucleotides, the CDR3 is TGTGCCAGCAGCCCGGTACTAGCGGGAGGGCCGAGGGAGACCCAGTACTTC.